The 18 T cell receptor beta chains reported below all come from one sample, sequenced in a study of multiple sclerosis patients with progressive multifocal leukoencephalopathy. Time point of the sample: before natalizumab initiation. Clones were sequenced by immunoSEQ multiplex PCR, and TCRdb holds only the in-frame ones, with some missing. The table lists under 40,000 clones, 75% to 90% of them singletons. Sequenced material: PBMCs. The receptors were gathered from a human donor with multiple sclerosis.

The chain links TRBV28 to TRBJ1-6, with D unresolved. Germline V gives CDR1 MDHEN, CDR2 SYDVKM. The CDR3 is 11 amino acids. Trimming cost V 2 bases and J 14 bases, with 7 bases left between them. The CDR3 is CASSLGRALHF. DNA for the CDR3: TGTGCCAGCAGTTTAGGTCGGGCCCTCCACTTT.

The chain has TRBV7-8 and TRBJ2-7; a weak D match, TRBD1 (5 bases). The CDR3 consists of 14 residues. The V and J ends lost 5 bases and 2 bases respectively, with 13 bases between them. The V gene's germline CDR1 is SGHVS and CDR2 FQNEAQ. CDR3 sequence (DNA): TGTGCCAGCAGCCCGCCCGGACAAGCCTACGAGCAGTACTTC. Encoded protein: CASSPPGQAYEQYF. Together with reference TRBV7-8 and TRBJ2-7, the CDR3 gives the full variable domain: GAGVSQSPRYKVAKRGQDVALRCDPISGHVSLFWYQQALGQGPEFLTYFQNEAQLDKSGLPSDRFFAERPEGSVSTLKIQRTQQEDSAVYLCASSPPGQAYEQYFGPGTRLTVT.

The V gene is TRBV6-1, the J gene TRBJ2-3; possible D gene TRBD1, 6 bases. Germline V gives CDR1 MNHNS, CDR2 SASEGT. This CDR3 region has 14 residues. Trimming shortened V by 3 bases and J by 2 bases, and 9 bases separated the two germline ends. Written as DNA, the CDR3 is TGTGCCAGCAGTGACAGGGGTCTCACAGATACGCAGTATTTT. Translation gives CASSDRGLTDTQYF.

The V gene is TRBV6-1, the J gene TRBJ1-1, with 7 bases identical to TRBD1. V lost 5 bases, J lost 2 bases, and 8 bases stayed unmatched. Germline assignment: CDR1 MNHNS and CDR2 SASEGT. CDR3 size: 15 residues. Here the CDR3 DNA reads TGTGCCAGCAGTCCCCCAGGGGGGGTAAACACTGAAGCTTTCTTT. Translation gives CASSPPGGVNTEAFF.

J is TRBJ2-7 and V is TRBV29-1, with D possibly matching TRBD1 (5 bases). CDR1 and CDR2 (germline): SQVTM, ANQGSEA. Between the trimmed V and J ends, which lost 1 base and 1 base, there was a span of 20 bases. The CDR3 consists of 17 residues. CDR3 in amino acids: CSVEGWKGDIGSYEQYF. CDR3 coding DNA: TGCAGCGTTGAAGGCTGGAAAGGGGATATCGGTTCCTACGAGCAGTACTTC.

The chain uses TRBV7-8 and TRBJ2-3; D is possibly TRBD1 (5 bases). Germline CDR1 is SGHVS and CDR2 is FQNEAQ. The V and J ends lost 4 bases and 7 bases respectively, with 18 bases between them. The CDR3 spans 15 residues. CDR3 coding DNA: TGTGCCAGCAGCTGGACCCTACAGGACGTGAATACGCAGTATTTT. This encodes CASSWTLQDVNTQYF.

The chain is built from TRBV4-3 and TRBJ2-7; TRBD2 is a possible D gene (5 bases). Germline CDR1 is LGHNA and CDR2 is YSLEER. Trimming removed 0 bases at V and 2 bases at J, with 14 bases between. The CDR3 runs 16 residues. CDR3 loop: CASSQDSRGIPYEQYF. CDR3 DNA sequence: TGCGCCAGCAGCCAAGACTCCCGGGGAATCCCCTACGAGCAGTACTTC.

Comments on this clone: Other DNA sequences in the sample encode the same CDR3. The V and J genes are TRBV10-3 and TRBJ2-7; the D is unclear. Trimming pared 4 bases from V and 1 base from J, leaving 2 bases between. The CDR3 contains 11 residues. CDR1 is ENHRY, CDR2 SYGVKD, per germline. The CDR3 reads CAISGSYEQYF. The CDR3 region has the DNA TGTGCCATCAGTGGGTCCTACGAGCAGTACTTC.

The gene calls are TRBV4-3 and TRBJ2-1; 10 bases fit TRBD2. The CDR3 is 15 amino acids. CDR1 is LGHNA, CDR2 YSLEER, per germline. The V and J ends lost 2 bases and 3 bases, in that order; junction bases with no gene match: 1. The CDR3 is CASSQLAGVYNEQFF. The CDR3 region has the DNA TGCGCCAGCAGCCAACTAGCGGGAGTCTACAATGAGCAGTTCTTC.

The chain combines TRBV27 with TRBJ2-3; D may be TRBD2 (6 bases). The germline V and J ends were trimmed by 5 bases and 0 bases, with 12 bases remaining between them. The CDR3 spans 15 residues. The germline V gene encodes CDR1 MNHEY and CDR2 SMNVEV (reference sequence). CDR3 amino acids: CASSPARGSTDTQYF. CDR3 nucleotide sequence: TGTGCCAGCAGTCCCGCCCGGGGGAGCACAGATACGCAGTATTTT.

V is TRBV28 and J is TRBJ1-1; D might be TRBD1 (6 bases). Between the trimmed V and J ends, which lost 11 bases and 0 bases, there was a span of 13 bases. The CDR3 has 13 amino acids. Germline V CDR1 and CDR2: MDHEN, SYDVKM. The CDR3 nucleotides are TGTGCCGGCATAGGACAGCTGAACACTGAAGCTTTCTTT. As protein: CAGIGQLNTEAFF.

J is TRBJ1-1 and V is TRBV7-8, with TRBD1 matching over 7 bases. With 9 bases clipped from V and 1 base from J, the junction kept 8 bases outside the gene matches. This CDR3 region has 14 residues. Germline V gives CDR1 SGHVS, CDR2 FQNEAQ. Here the CDR3 DNA reads TGTGCCAGTCTACAGGGGCGGAGGAACACTGAAGCTTTCTTT. Translation gives CASLQGRRNTEAFF.

The chain links TRBV18 to TRBJ2-1, with TRBD2 as a possible D gene (6 bases). V lost 4 bases to trimming and J lost 7 bases, with 14 bases between them. The CDR3 extends over 14 amino acids. Germline CDR1 is KGHSH and CDR2 is LQKENI. CDR3 DNA: TGTGCCAGCTCACTCTTGAGTGCGGGGAATGAGCAGTTCTTC. This encodes CASSLLSAGNEQFF.

Comments on this clone: A junction boundary mismatches the germline segment, possibly from a read error. The sample contains more than one DNA sequence encoding this CDR3. CDR3 nucleotides: TGCGCCACCGCCCGGGTCCACGAGCAGTACTTC. Protein product: CATARVHEQYF. V is TRBV15 and J is TRBJ2-7; no reliable D call. The germline CDR1 and CDR2 sequences are LNHNV and YYDKDF (reference sequence). CDR3 length equals 11 residues.

The chain carries TRBV27 and TRBJ2-7, with D unclear. Between the trimmed V and J ends, which lost 8 bases and 0 bases, there was a span of 17 bases. Germline CDR1 MNHEY, CDR2 SMNVEV (reference sequence). The CDR3 runs 15 residues. As DNA, the CDR3 is TGTGCCAGCGGTTCAAGACCCTCTAGCTCCTACGAGCAGTACTTC. Its translation: CASGSRPSSSYEQYF.

The chain carries TRBV4-3 and TRBJ1-2; D is unresolved. The CDR3 spans 15 residues. In germline, CDR1 is LGHNA, CDR2 YSLEER. Trimming removed 1 base at V and 2 bases at J, with 11 bases between. Here the CDR3 DNA reads TGCGCCAGCAGCCAAGGAAGGACGGGAAACTATGGCTACACCTTC. It codes for CASSQGRTGNYGYTF.

The chain joins TRBV5-1 to TRBJ2-1; the D is unclear. This CDR3 is 12 amino acids long. V lost 4 bases and J 10 bases, leaving 12 bases between the germline ends. CDR1 and CDR2 (germline): SGHRS, YFSETQ. CDR3 in DNA: TGCGCCAGCAGCCACACCACGTACGAGCAGTTCTTC. This translates into CASSHTTYEQFF.

This chain links TRBV11-3 with TRBJ2-6; 9 nucleotides agree with TRBD2. Trimming took 1 base from V and 3 from J; bases not matched to a gene: 7. CDR1 is SGHNT, CDR2 YENEEA, per germline. This CDR3 has 18 amino acids. The CDR3 coding sequence is TGTGCCAGCAGCTTAGGAGTAGCGGGAGCGGATGGGGCCAACGTCCTGACTTTC. As protein: CASSLGVAGADGANVLTF.